These 11 T cell receptor beta chains originate from one sample sequenced in a study of chemoradiotherapy in HPV16-positive cancers. Data came from immunoSEQ multiplex PCR; TCRdb stores just in-frame clones and leaves some out. The sample has about 11,000 clones; approximately 93% are singletons. The source was blood, collected from a patient who underwent chemoradiotherapy. The receptors were gathered from a human donor with HPV-associated anogenital cancer.

The rearrangement uses TRBV18 and TRBJ1-4; tentative D call: TRBD1 (5 bases). This CDR3 spans 16 amino acids. Trimming pared 2 bases from V and 7 bases from J, leaving 17 bases between. Germline CDR1 is KGHSH and CDR2 is LQKENI. This CDR3 is CASSPKGAGLREKLFF. The CDR3 coding sequence is TGTGCCAGCTCACCAAAAGGTGCAGGGCTTCGTGAAAAACTGTTTTTT.

A remark on this clone: A read error may account for a junction end that differs from germline. The rearrangement joins TRBV28 to TRBJ1-1; TRBD1 might be the D (5 bases). The CDR3 has 13 residues. Germline CDR1 and CDR2: MDHEN and SYDVKM. The DNA for the CDR3 is TGTGCCAGCAGTTATGGGACGGTCAGGACCGGGGAATTT. Translated: CASSYGTVRTGEF.

The genes are TRBV7-2 and TRBJ1-3; D ambiguous. The CDR3 is made up of 14 amino acids. Trimming took 4 bases from V and 4 from J, leaving 11 bases between them. Looked up from germline, CDR1 is SGHTA and CDR2 is FQGNSA. DNA for the CDR3: TGTGCCAGCAGCTGGGGATCCGCAGGAAACACCATATATTTT. Protein sequence: CASSWGSAGNTIYF.

DNA of the CDR3: TGCGCCAGCAGCTTGGGGGACAGGGTTAAGGCCGGGGAGCTGTTTTTT. This codes for CASSLGDRVKAGELFF. J is TRBJ2-2 and V is TRBV5-1; 9 bases are a match to TRBD1. This CDR3 is 16 amino acids long. V dropped 0 bases and J dropped 6; count of bases not matched to a gene: 6. Looked up from germline, CDR1 is SGHRS and CDR2 is YFSETQ.

The chain carries TRBV7-3 and TRBJ2-5, with TRBD2 identical over 10 bases. CDR1 and CDR2 from the germline V gene are SGHTA and FQGTGA. The J segment lost 1 base and the V segment lost 2 bases, leaving 19 bases of the junction unmatched. This CDR3 has 21 residues. The CDR3 protein is CASSLYKRGGLAGVGQETQYF. The CDR3 region has the DNA TGTGCCAGCAGCTTATATAAGCGAGGCGGGCTAGCGGGGGTCGGCCAAGAGACCCAGTACTTC.

The rearrangement joins TRBV18 to TRBJ2-7, with D possibly called TRBD1 or TRBD2 (5 bases each). Trimming cost V 3 bases and J 2 bases, with 11 bases left between them. CDR3 length: 14 amino acids. Germline V gene data show CDR1 as KGHSH and CDR2 as LQKENI. CDR3 in amino acids: CASSPGQGAYEQYF. CDR3 sequence (DNA): TGTGCCAGCTCACCGGGGCAGGGAGCCTACGAGCAGTACTTC.

This sequence joins TRBV7-9 and TRBJ2-1, with TRBD1 identical over 10 bases. This CDR3 comprises 13 residues. Germline V lookup: CDR1 SEHNR, CDR2 FQNEAQ (reference sequence). The trim removed 6 bases at V and 7 bases at J, leaving 3 bases unmatched. CDR3 amino acids: CASRGTGENEQFF. CDR3 nucleotides: TGTGCCAGCAGGGGGACAGGGGAAAATGAGCAGTTCTTC. The whole variable domain, remainder taken from reference TRBV7-9 and TRBJ2-1, is DTGVSQNPRHKITKRGQNVTFRCDPISEHNRLYWYRQTLGQGPEFLTYFQNEAQLEKSRLLSDRFSAERPKGSFSTLEIQRTEQGDSAMYLCASRGTGENEQFFGPGTRLTVL.

This chain uses TRBV7-9 with TRBJ2-1; 8 nucleotides match TRBD2. CDR3 size: 17 residues. Germline CDR1 reads SEHNR; CDR2 reads FQNEAQ (reference sequence). V trimming: 3 bases; J trimming: 0 bases; junction bases outside the gene matches: 7. The CDR3 DNA is TGTGCCAGCAGCTTTTTTCGACGGGGGGGCTCCTACAATGAGCAGTTCTTC. This encodes CASSFFRRGGSYNEQFF. The full variable domain, with the rest looked up from reference TRBV7-9 and TRBJ2-1, is DTGVSQNPRHKITKRGQNVTFRCDPISEHNRLYWYRQTLGQGPEFLTYFQNEAQLEKSRLLSDRFSAERPKGSFSTLEIQRTEQGDSAMYLCASSFFRRGGSYNEQFFGPGTRLTVL.

CDR3 sequence (DNA): TGTGCCAGCAGTGAAGCCAGTGGTGGGCAAGAGACCCAGTACTTC. Translated: CASSEASGGQETQYF. The chain employs TRBV6-1 and TRBJ2-5; D unresolved. Trimming pared 0 bases from V and 2 bases from J, leaving 10 bases between. CDR3 length: 15 amino acids. The germline V gene has CDR1 MNHNS and CDR2 SASEGT.

In nucleotides, the CDR3 is TGCGCCAGCAGGAGGACACTCTCTGGAAACACCATATATTTT. Translated, it gives CASRRTLSGNTIYF. The rearrangement links TRBV5-1 to TRBJ1-3, with D possibly TRBD1 on 5 matching bases. Germline V gene sequence: CDR1 SGHRS, CDR2 YFSETQ. Trimming took 5 bases from V and 0 from J, leaving 9 bases between them. The CDR3 has 14 residues.

The chain has TRBV28 and TRBJ2-3; D is possibly TRBD2 (6 bases). The CDR3 length is 15 residues. Trimming took 5 bases from V and 5 from J, leaving 17 bases between them. CDR1 is MDHEN, CDR2 SYDVKM, per germline. The CDR3 sequence is CASSPRGRRGDTQYF. The CDR3 DNA is TGTGCCAGCAGTCCAAGAGGGAGGAGGGGAGATACGCAGTATTTT.